Presented here are 28 T cell receptor beta chains from one specimen sequenced in a study of vaccination and CD4 T cells after COVID-19. This sample's treatment: approximately nine-day PBMC culture with coronavirus spike peptide pools or control peptides (ViraFEST assay). These receptors have no identified antigens. With the Oncomine TCR Beta short-read assay, DNA from cultured CD4+ T cells was sequenced. TCRdb fed the PCR reads into MiXCR, producing one record per CDR3 protein. The sample shows about 8,900 distinct CDR3 sequences, around 60% of them seen only once. Material: CD4+ T cells from blood, cultured in vitro. The receptors were sampled from a human donor who had recovered from COVID-19.

The chain has TRBV7-2 and TRBJ2-1; possibly TRBD2 for D (6 bases). Trimming stripped 5 bases from V and 1 base from J, with 15 bases between. The germline CDR1 and CDR2 sequences are SGHTA and FQGNSA. CDR3 length: 16 amino acids. This CDR3 is CASSMGLHNSYNEQFF. CDR3 DNA: TGTGCCAGCAGCATGGGACTCCATAATTCCTACAATGAGCAGTTCTTC.

A few counts support this clonotype. The chain links TRBV6-2 or TRBV6-3 to TRBJ1-1; D remains unclear. The germline CDR1 and CDR2 sequences are MNHEY and SVGEGT. Trimming took off 0 bases at V and 3 bases at J, with 8 bases between the two ends. This CDR3 comprises 14 residues. The CDR3 coding sequence is TGTGCCAGCAGTTACTCCCGCAGCTACACTGAAGCTTTCTTT. Amino acid sequence: CASSYSRSYTEAFF.

This clonotype was seen more than once but under ten times. The V and J genes are TRBV6-1 and TRBJ2-7; D remains ambiguous. This CDR3 spans 11 amino acids. Germline lookup yields CDR1 MNHNS and CDR2 SASEGT. V lost 4 bases and J 4 bases, leaving 5 bases between the germline ends. CDR3 sequence: CASSGKYEQYF. The CDR3 DNA reads TGTGCCAGCAGTGGGAAATACGAGCAGTACTTC.

The chain combines TRBV27 with TRBJ2-5, with 8 bases matching TRBD2. V shed 5 bases, J shed 2 bases, and the junction held 10 bases outside the gene matches. CDR3 length: 16 residues. The germline gives CDR1 MNHEY, CDR2 SMNVEV (reference sequence). CDR3 residues: CASSANSGVPQETQYF. The CDR3 DNA follows: TGTGCCAGCAGTGCAAATAGCGGGGTCCCTCAAGAGACCCAGTACTTC.

The chain has TRBV20-1 and TRBJ2-5; possible D gene TRBD2, 5 bases. The V and J ends lost 0 bases and 4 bases respectively, with 18 bases between them. The CDR3 is 16 residues long. Germline CDR1 reads DFQATT; CDR2 reads SNEGSKA (reference sequence). In nucleotides, the CDR3 is TGCAGTGCTAGAGATTCTGCACTTGGAGGAGGAGAGACCCAGTACTTC. Translation: CSARDSALGGGETQYF.

The genes are TRBV6-2 or TRBV6-3 and TRBJ2-1, with a possible D match to TRBD2 (6 bases). This CDR3 comprises 16 residues. CDR1 MNHEY and CDR2 SVGEGT come from the germline V gene. V gave up 7 bases and J gave up 9 bases, with 25 bases separating them. CDR3 in DNA: TGTGCCAGCATCCACGGGGACTGGACAAGCCGTCGTGAGCAGTTCTTC. Translating gives CASIHGDWTSRREQFF.

The CDR3 sequence: CASRPQRSWGNTIYF. CDR3 coding DNA: TGTGCCAGTAGACCCCAACGGAGTTGGGGAAACACCATATATTTT. The chain combines TRBV19 with TRBJ1-3; D not resolved. V was clipped by 6 bases and J by 4 bases, with 16 bases between them. The length of the CDR3 is 15 residues. Germline V gene lookup returns CDR1 LNHDA and CDR2 SQIVND (reference sequence).

The chain couples TRBV19 to TRBJ1-1; D possibly corresponds to TRBD1 (6 bases). Germline CDR1 reads LNHDA; CDR2 reads SQIVND (reference sequence). The length of the CDR3 is 15 residues. V was trimmed by 7 bases and J by 0 bases, leaving 15 bases between them. CDR3 sequence: CASTISGAMNTEAFF. The CDR3 bases are TGTGCCAGTACCATATCAGGGGCGATGAACACTGAAGCTTTCTTT.

A few counts support this clonotype. The V and J genes are TRBV6-1 and TRBJ1-5; the D is unclear. Germline V gene sequence: CDR1 MNHNS, CDR2 SASEGT. This CDR3 region has 13 residues. V was pared by 1 base and J by 6 bases, with 7 bases between. The CDR3 loop reads CASSEGVGQPQHF. Written as DNA, the CDR3 is TGTGCCAGCAGTGAAGGGGTGGGTCAGCCCCAGCATTTT.

The CDR3 sequence is CASSLDSLGSYEQYF. CDR3 nucleotides: TGTGCCAGCAGCTTAGACAGTTTAGGGTCCTACGAGCAGTACTTC. The chain has TRBV7-2 and TRBJ2-7, with D unresolved. Germline V gene data show CDR1 as SGHTA and CDR2 as FQGNSA. CDR3 length: 15 residues. V was clipped by 1 base and J by 1 base, with 11 bases between them.

The rearrangement joins TRBV5-8 to TRBJ2-3; 7 bases fit TRBD2. This CDR3 has 15 residues. The J segment lost 2 bases and the V segment lost 3 bases, leaving 6 bases of the junction unmatched. Germline-derived CDR1 and CDR2 are SGHTS and YDEGEE. CDR3 DNA sequence: TGTGCCAGCAGCTGGTCTAGCGGCTACACAGATACGCAGTATTTT. Protein: CASSWSSGYTDTQYF. Drawing the rest from reference TRBV5-8 and TRBJ2-3, the complete variable domain is EAGVTQSPTHLIKTRGQQATLRCSPISGHTSVYWYQQALGLGLQFLLWYDEGEERNRGNFPPRFSGRQFPNYSSELNVNALELEDSALYLCASSWSSGYTDTQYFGPGTRLTVL.

J is TRBJ2-7 and V is TRBV28; no definite D call. V was cut by 4 bases and J by 4 bases, with 11 bases left in between. The CDR3 covers 13 residues. Germline CDR1 MDHEN, CDR2 SYDVKM. The CDR3 loop is CASSSWAWYEQYF. CDR3 bases: TGTGCCAGCAGTTCGTGGGCTTGGTACGAGCAGTACTTC.

The table lists this clonotype with a count of one. The chain employs TRBV6-1 and TRBJ2-3; a weak D match, TRBD1 (6 bases). V was trimmed by 8 bases and J by 5 bases, leaving 14 bases between them. The CDR3 totals 13 residues. Germline V gene data show CDR1 as MNHNS and CDR2 as SASEGT. The CDR3 DNA sequence: TGTGCCAGCCTTCACAGGGTTGAAGATACGCAGTATTTT. It encodes CASLHRVEDTQYF.

This clonotype was picked up a small number of times. The rearrangement links TRBV20-1 to TRBJ2-7, with a tentative D call TRBD2 (5 bases). Germline V gives CDR1 DFQATT, CDR2 SNEGSKA (reference sequence). The length of the CDR3 is 15 residues. V was clipped by 5 bases and J by 0 bases, with 17 bases between them. This CDR3 reads CSAFPAAASSYEQYF. The CDR3 bases are TGCAGTGCTTTTCCCGCAGCGGCGAGCTCCTACGAGCAGTACTTC.

V is TRBV7-2 and J is TRBJ1-5; TRBD1 aligns across 7 bases. The CDR3 runs 15 residues. CDR1 is SGHTA and CDR2 is FQGNSA in the germline V gene. The ends lost 5 bases at V and 0 bases at J; junction bases unmatched: 4. CDR3 in DNA: TGTGCCAGCAGCACAGGGGTTAATAGCAATCAGCCCCAGCATTTT. Encoded protein: CASSTGVNSNQPQHF.

The chain recombines TRBV20-1 with TRBJ1-2; the match to TRBD1 covers 10 bases. CDR1 is DFQATT and CDR2 is SNEGSKA in the germline V gene (reference sequence). The junction had 6 bases not matched to a gene; V was cut back by 6 bases and J by 2 bases. The CDR3 loop spans 14 amino acids. The DNA for the CDR3 is TGCAGTGCAAACCGGGACAGGGGAAACTATGGCTACACCTTC. It codes for CSANRDRGNYGYTF.

V usage is TRBV19 and J usage is TRBJ1-2, with D uncertain. Germline-derived CDR1 and CDR2 are LNHDA and SQIVND (reference sequence). The CDR3 covers 14 residues. V lost 1 base and J lost 0, with 6 bases in between. The CDR3 DNA reads as TGTGCCAGTAGTATAGCAGATTCTAACTATGGCTACACCTTC. It specifies CASSIADSNYGYTF.

The rearrangement links TRBV7-9 to TRBJ1-1, with D possibly being TRBD1 (6 bases). The ends were cut back, 4 bases at V and 3 bases at J, with 15 bases in the middle. Germline values: CDR1 SEHNR, CDR2 FQNEAQ (reference sequence). This CDR3 region has 15 residues. CDR3 sequence (DNA): TGTGCCAGCAGCTCCGGGGGGGCCCGGGACACTGAAGCTTTCTTT. Amino acid sequence: CASSSGGARDTEAFF.

V gene TRBV7-9 combines with J gene TRBJ1-6, with D tentatively TRBD1 (6 bases). The CDR3 loop spans 13 amino acids. The germline V gene encodes CDR1 SEHNR and CDR2 FQNEAQ (reference sequence). V was cut by 3 bases and J by 10 bases, with 10 bases left in between. The CDR3 loop reads CASSFRGRSPLHF. CDR3 in DNA: TGTGCCAGCAGCTTCAGGGGACGATCACCCCTCCACTTT.

This chain links TRBV20-1 with TRBJ1-1; TRBD1 matches at 8 bases. This CDR3 is built from 16 residues. V shed 0 bases and J 7 bases; nucleotides not matched to a gene: 13. The germline gives CDR1 DFQATT, CDR2 SNEGSKA (reference sequence). CDR3 loop: CSARDWGRAGGDEAFF. The CDR3 DNA is TGCAGTGCTAGAGATTGGGGTCGGGCAGGGGGCGATGAAGCTTTCTTT.

The chain couples TRBV20-1 to TRBJ1-2, with D hard to call. V was pared by 0 bases and J by 8 bases, with 16 bases between. Germline CDR1 reads DFQATT; CDR2 reads SNEGSKA (reference sequence). The CDR3 sequence is 14 residues long. CDR3 region: CSARDLRGSGGYTF. The DNA of the CDR3 is TGCAGTGCTAGAGATCTACGGGGATCGGGCGGCTACACCTTC.

The CDR3 DNA reads as TGTGCCAGCAGCTTGACAGGGGGGCGGGAGACCCAGTACTTC. This translates into CASSLTGGRETQYF. This sequence joins TRBV7-9 and TRBJ2-5, with 9 bases identical to TRBD1. J was trimmed by 5 bases and V by 3 bases; bases with no gene match: 4. Germline V gene sequence: CDR1 SEHNR, CDR2 FQNEAQ (reference sequence). CDR3 size: 14 residues.

For this clonotype: One junction end does not reproduce the germline sequence, and a read error may be involved. The chain employs TRBV19 and TRBJ1-5; D possibly corresponds to TRBD1 (5 bases). CDR1 and CDR2 from the germline V gene are LNHDA and SQIVND (reference sequence). This CDR3 is 15 amino acids long. The CDR3, as DNA: TGTGCCAGTAGTGTGCAGCGGGGCAGCAGTCAGCCCCAGCATTTT. Amino acid sequence: CASSVQRGSSQPQHF.

The chain has TRBV15 and TRBJ1-1; 9 bases align to TRBD1. This CDR3 contains 15 residues. Germline CDR1 LNHNV, CDR2 YYDKDF (reference sequence). V gave up 2 bases and J gave up 6 bases; unmatched junction bases: 7. This CDR3 reads CATSRQTGGKAEAFF. The CDR3 DNA sequence: TGTGCCACCAGCAGACAGACAGGGGGGAAGGCTGAAGCTTTCTTT.

The chain recombines TRBV19 with TRBJ1-2; D possibly corresponds to TRBD1 (5 bases). The V end lost 6 bases, the J end lost 5 bases, and 19 bases lay between the germline ends. CDR3 size: 15 residues. The germline gives CDR1 LNHDA, CDR2 SQIVND (reference sequence). CDR3 sequence reads: CASRPLIGTAYGYTF. CDR3 DNA: TGTGCCAGTAGACCTTTAATCGGGACCGCTTATGGCTACACCTTC.

This clonotype turned up a few times. The chain joins TRBV2 to TRBJ1-2, with D possibly matching TRBD1 (5 bases). Trimming pared 5 bases from V and 4 bases from J, leaving 14 bases between. Germline CDR1 reads SNHLY; CDR2 reads FYNNEI. This CDR3 has 14 residues. CDR3 region: CASSRAPGPYGYTF. The CDR3 region has the DNA TGTGCCAGCAGTCGAGCCCCGGGGCCCTATGGCTACACCTTC. The whole variable domain, remainder taken from reference TRBV2 and TRBJ1-2, is EPEVTQTPSHQVTQMGQEVILRCVPISNHLYFYWYRQILGQKVEFLVSFYNNEISEKSEIFDDQFSVERPDGSNFTLKIRSTKLEDSAMYFCASSRAPGPYGYTFGSGTRLTVV.

The chain is built from TRBV7-2 and TRBJ2-5, with TRBD1 identical over 7 bases. The CDR3 spans 14 residues. The junction had 3 bases not matched to a gene; V was cut back by 1 base and J by 4 bases. Germline V gene sequence: CDR1 SGHTA, CDR2 FQGNSA. CDR3 sequence: CASSLVTGRETQYF. The CDR3 region has the DNA TGTGCCAGCAGCTTAGTGACAGGGCGAGAGACCCAGTACTTC.

This chain uses TRBV19 with TRBJ2-3; a weak D match, TRBD2 (6 bases). V lost 3 bases and J lost 1, with 11 bases in between. Looked up from germline, CDR1 is LNHDA and CDR2 is SQIVND (reference sequence). The CDR3 sequence is 15 residues long. The CDR3 nucleotides are TGTGCCAGTAGTATCGGGCGGGGTGGCACAGATACGCAGTATTTT. Amino acids: CASSIGRGGTDTQYF.